The rows below give T cell receptor beta chains drawn from one sample of a study of blood T cells in healthy people across ages. One entry per CDR3 protein, called by TCRdb with MiXCR from the 5' RACE reads. The table lists 1.5 million to 2 million distinct CDR3 sequences, about two fifths of them singletons. The specimen sequenced was blood. These receptors were obtained from a human donor in good health. CDR3s leave out the opening cysteine and the closing phenylalanine or tryptophan.

TRBV2	TRBJ1-4	ASSETGGRNEKLF
TRBV7-9	TRBJ1-1	ASSSQGGGGTEAF
TRBV2	TRBJ2-4	ATRGRAKNIQY
TRBV12-3/TRBV12-4	TRBJ2-3	ASRILGTEEAQY
TRBV15	TRBJ2-4	AASRDSGRLSGEQY
TRBV6-2/TRBV6-3	TRBJ1-5	ASSYIPNQPQH
TRBV7-9	TRBJ1-6	ASKEGGSYNSPLH
TRBV20-1	TRBJ1-4	SARNSWDTNEKLF
TRBV2	TRBJ2-7	ASTPGLAWSSYEQY
TRBV5-5	TRBJ2-1	ASGTAGGAYNEQF
TRBV3-1	TRBJ2-3	ASSPQVPSTDTQY
TRBV7-2	TRBJ1-1	ASSLVRRNTEAF
TRBV5-1	TRBJ2-1	ASSLGDARDEQF
TRBV29-1	TRBJ2-7	SVGGEPYEQY
TRBV4-2	TRBJ1-1	ASSQEPVNTEAF
TRBV29-1	TRBJ2-7	SVQDRGHHYEQY
TRBV19	TRBJ1-2	ASSITPGTYGYT
TRBV6-4	TRBJ2-1	ASSDSQIEQF
TRBV10-3	TRBJ2-6	AISLSGANVLT
TRBV18	TRBJ2-5	ASSPTRGLEGETQY
TRBV30	TRBJ1-5	AWSVLGDQPQH
TRBV29-1	TRBJ1-2	SVDTGGVGGYT
TRBV28	TRBJ1-2	ASSLPRNYGYT
TRBV20-1	TRBJ2-3	SVGGNIDTQY
TRBV11-2	TRBJ2-7	ASSSSLTREQY
TRBV6-2/TRBV6-3	TRBJ2-4	ASSINGPATDIQY
TRBV28	TRBJ1-2	ASSSSGHPNYGYT
TRBV7-9	TRBJ2-3	ASSLVDRGGREADTQY
TRBV29-1	TRBJ1-1	SVGREGRNTEAF
TRBV3-1	TRBJ1-1	ASSQGGGSDTEAF
TRBV24-1	TRBJ2-1	ATSDPTKNEQF
TRBV7-2	TRBJ2-7	ASSLHLLYEQY
TRBV5-1	TRBJ2-3	ASSLAAGQKTDTQY
TRBV27	TRBJ2-3	ASSRKQAGGTTQY
TRBV7-2	TRBJ2-3	ASSLNPGGWDTQY
TRBV7-2	TRBJ2-7	ASSLAGNGVDYEQY
TRBV7-2	TRBJ1-1	ASSSLNMNTEAF
TRBV3-1	TRBJ1-2	ASSQDRLLYGYT
TRBV12-3/TRBV12-4	TRBJ2-3	ASRNGGRGSTDTQY
TRBV4-2	.	ASSQDAAGEQY
TRBV6-6	TRBJ1-1	ASSQYVEAF
TRBV5-1	TRBJ1-6	ASSLVSENSPLH
TRBV7-2	TRBJ1-1	ASSLGRGRGTEAF
TRBV20-1	TRBJ2-1	SARHAGGLDNEQF
TRBV29-1	TRBJ1-2	SATGQGALYGYT
TRBV20-1	TRBJ2-5	SARVTGFMQTQY
TRBV4-1	TRBJ2-5	ASSQVGSTETQY
TRBV5-1	TRBJ2-1	ASSYNRGSSYNEQF
TRBV20-1	TRBJ1-2	SMGQAQVGYT
TRBV10-3	TRBJ2-3	AISLGDNTNTQY
TRBV7-9	TRBJ2-1	ASSLGTGEQF
TRBV12-3/TRBV12-4	TRBJ2-5	ASSPLAGGLGEQY
TRBV28	TRBJ1-5	ASTYRQGPQPQH
TRBV4-3	TRBJ2-7	ASSQGVTGEQY
TRBV7-9	TRBJ2-7	ASSYGTGLLYEQY